This T cell receptor (beta chain) was retrieved from a study of T cell responses to AZD1222 COVID-19 vaccine. Findings of the study overall: Epitopes outside B.1.351 and B.1.1.7 mutated regions reportedly drew nearly half of spike TCRs. Donors were largely white British and mainly female; clonal diversity was possibly underestimated. CD4 TCRs associated with vaccination spanned spike, dominating at 160-218 and 743-854. Seropositive at baseline were only six AZD1222 recipients.

Germline assignment: CDR1 MDHEN and CDR2 SYDVKM. CDR3 size: 14 residues. With 5 bases removed from V and 4 bases from J, the gap between germline ends came to 12 bases. Profiled with immunoSEQ multiplex PCR; TCRdb holds only in-frame clones, not every one. This table holds more than 95,000 clones, 70% to 90% found once. A remark on this clone: What it binds is not known.

The sequence came from an adult in good health. V usage is TRBV28 and J usage is TRBJ1-3; no reliable D call. Sample: peripheral blood, taken on day 0 of AZD1222 vaccination. CDR3 nucleotide sequence: TGTGCCAGCAGTCAGGCCCCTATAGGAAACACCATATATTTT. It specifies CASSQAPIGNTIYF.